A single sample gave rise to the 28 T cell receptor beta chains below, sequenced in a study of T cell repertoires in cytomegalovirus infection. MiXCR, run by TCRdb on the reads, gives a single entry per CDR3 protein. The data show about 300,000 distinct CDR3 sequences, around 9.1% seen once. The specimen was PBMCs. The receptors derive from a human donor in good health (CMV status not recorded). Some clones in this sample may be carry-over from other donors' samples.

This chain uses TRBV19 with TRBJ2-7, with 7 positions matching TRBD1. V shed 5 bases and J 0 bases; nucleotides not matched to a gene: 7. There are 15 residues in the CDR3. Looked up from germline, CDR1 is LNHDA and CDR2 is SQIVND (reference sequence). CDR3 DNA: TGTGCCAGTAGTGTCCAACAGGGGAGCTCCTACGAGCAGTACTTC. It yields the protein CASSVQQGSSYEQYF.

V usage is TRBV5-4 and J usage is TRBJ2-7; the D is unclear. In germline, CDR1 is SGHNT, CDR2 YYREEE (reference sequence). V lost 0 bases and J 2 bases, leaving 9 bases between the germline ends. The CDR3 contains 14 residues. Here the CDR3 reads CASSLAGSAYEQYV. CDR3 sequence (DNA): TGTGCCAGCAGCTTGGCCGGCTCCGCCTACGAGCAGTACGTC.

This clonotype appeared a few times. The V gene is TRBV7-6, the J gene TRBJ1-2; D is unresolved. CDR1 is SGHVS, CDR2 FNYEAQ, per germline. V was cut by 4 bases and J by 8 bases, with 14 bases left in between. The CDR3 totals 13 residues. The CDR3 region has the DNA TGTGCCAGCAGCTCGGACCCCAGGCGGGGCTACACCTTC. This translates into CASSSDPRRGYTF.

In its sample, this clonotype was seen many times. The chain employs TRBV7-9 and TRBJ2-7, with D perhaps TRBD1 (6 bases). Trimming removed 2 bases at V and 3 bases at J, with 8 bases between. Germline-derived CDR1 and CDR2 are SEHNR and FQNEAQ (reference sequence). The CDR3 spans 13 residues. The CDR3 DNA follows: TGTGCCAGCAGCTTACGAGGGGGCTACGAGCAGTACGTC. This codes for CASSLRGGYEQYV.

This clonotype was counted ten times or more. DNA for the CDR3: TGTGCCAGCAGCTTAAGAGCGGGGGAGGCAGATACGCAGTATTTT. Its translation is CASSLRAGEADTQYF. This rearrangement joins TRBV7-8 to TRBJ2-3; 8 bases are shared with TRBD2. The V gene's germline CDR1 is SGHVS and CDR2 FQNEAQ. V was pared by 2 bases and J by 4 bases, with 5 bases of the junction left unmatched. The CDR3 is made up of 15 amino acids.

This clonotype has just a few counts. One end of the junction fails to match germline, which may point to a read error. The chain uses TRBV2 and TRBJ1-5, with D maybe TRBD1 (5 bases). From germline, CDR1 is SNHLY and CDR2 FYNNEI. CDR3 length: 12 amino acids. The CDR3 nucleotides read TGTGCCAGCAGGTCTTTGGGGACGGACTTCTTTTTT. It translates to CASRSLGTDFFF.

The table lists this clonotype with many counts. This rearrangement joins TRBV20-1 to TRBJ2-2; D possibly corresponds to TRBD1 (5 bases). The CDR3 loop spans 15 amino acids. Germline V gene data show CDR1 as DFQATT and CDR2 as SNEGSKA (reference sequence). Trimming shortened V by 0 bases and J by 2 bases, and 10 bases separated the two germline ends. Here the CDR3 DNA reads TGCAGTGCTAGAGATCGAGACAGCAACACCGGGGAGCTGTTTTTT. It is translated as CSARDRDSNTGELFF.

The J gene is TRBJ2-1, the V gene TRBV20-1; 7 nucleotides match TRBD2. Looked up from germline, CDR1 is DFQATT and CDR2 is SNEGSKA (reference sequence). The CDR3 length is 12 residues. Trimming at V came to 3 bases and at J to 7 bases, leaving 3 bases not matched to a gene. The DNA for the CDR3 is TGCAGTGCTAGCCAACTAGCGAATGAGCAGTTCTTC. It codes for CSASQLANEQFF.

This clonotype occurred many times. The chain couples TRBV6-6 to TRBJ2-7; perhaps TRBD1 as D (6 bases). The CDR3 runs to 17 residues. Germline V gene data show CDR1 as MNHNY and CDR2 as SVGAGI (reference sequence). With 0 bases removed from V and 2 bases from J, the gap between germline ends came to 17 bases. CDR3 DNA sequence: TGTGCCAGCAGTTACTCGATCAACAGGGTGAATACCTACGAGCAGTACGTC. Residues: CASSYSINRVNTYEQYV.

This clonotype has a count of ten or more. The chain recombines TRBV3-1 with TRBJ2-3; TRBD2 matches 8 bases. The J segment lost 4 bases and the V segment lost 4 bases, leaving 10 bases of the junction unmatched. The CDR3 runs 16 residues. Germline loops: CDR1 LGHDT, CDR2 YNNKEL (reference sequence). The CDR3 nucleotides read TGTGCCAGCAGCCGTCTACGCGGGGGGAATCCAGATACGCAGTATTTT. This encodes CASSRLRGGNPDTQYF.

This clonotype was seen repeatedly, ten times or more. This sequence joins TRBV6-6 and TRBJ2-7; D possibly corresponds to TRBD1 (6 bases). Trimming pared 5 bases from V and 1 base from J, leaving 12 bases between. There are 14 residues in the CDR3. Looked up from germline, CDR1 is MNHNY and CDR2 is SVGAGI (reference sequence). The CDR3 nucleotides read TGTGCCAGCAGTGCTCGGGACATTTCCTACGAGCAGTACGTC. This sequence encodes CASSARDISYEQYV.

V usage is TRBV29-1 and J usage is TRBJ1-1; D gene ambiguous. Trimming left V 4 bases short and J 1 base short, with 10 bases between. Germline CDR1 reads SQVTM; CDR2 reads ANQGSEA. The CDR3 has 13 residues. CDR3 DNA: TGCAGCGTTGTAGGACTTGGGAACACTGAAGCTTTCTTT. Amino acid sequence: CSVVGLGNTEAFF.

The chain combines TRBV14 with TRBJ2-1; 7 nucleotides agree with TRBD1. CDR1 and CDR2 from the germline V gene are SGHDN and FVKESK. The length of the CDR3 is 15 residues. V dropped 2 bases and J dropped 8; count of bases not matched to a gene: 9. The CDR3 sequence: CASSQMTGKVDEQFF. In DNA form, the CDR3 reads TGTGCCAGCAGCCAAATGACAGGGAAAGTCGATGAGCAGTTCTTC.

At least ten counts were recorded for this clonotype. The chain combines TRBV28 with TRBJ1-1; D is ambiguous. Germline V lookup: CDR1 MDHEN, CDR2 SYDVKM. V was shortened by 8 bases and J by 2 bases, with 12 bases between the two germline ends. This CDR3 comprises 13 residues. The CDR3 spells CASGRVFNTEAFF. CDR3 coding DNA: TGTGCCAGCGGAAGGGTTTTCAACACTGAAGCTTTCTTT.

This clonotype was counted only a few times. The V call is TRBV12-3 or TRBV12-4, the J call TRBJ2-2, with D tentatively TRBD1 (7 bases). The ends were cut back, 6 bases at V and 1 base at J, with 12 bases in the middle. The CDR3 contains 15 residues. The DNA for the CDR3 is TGTGCCAGCAGAACCAGGGGGGTGAACACCGGGGAGCTGTTTTTT. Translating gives CASRTRGVNTGELFF.

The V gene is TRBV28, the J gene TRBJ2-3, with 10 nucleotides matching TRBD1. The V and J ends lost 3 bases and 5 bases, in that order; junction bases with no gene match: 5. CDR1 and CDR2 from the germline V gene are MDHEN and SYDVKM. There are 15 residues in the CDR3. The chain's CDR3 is CASSFPGQGEDTQYF. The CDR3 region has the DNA TGTGCCAGCAGTTTCCCAGGACAGGGGGAAGATACGCAGTATTTT. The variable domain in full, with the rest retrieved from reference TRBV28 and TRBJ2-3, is DVKVTQSSRYLVKRTGEKVFLECVQDMDHENMFWYRQDPGLGLRLIYFSYDVKMKEKGDIPEGYSVSREKKERFSLILESASTNQTSMYLCASSFPGQGEDTQYFGPGTRLTVL.

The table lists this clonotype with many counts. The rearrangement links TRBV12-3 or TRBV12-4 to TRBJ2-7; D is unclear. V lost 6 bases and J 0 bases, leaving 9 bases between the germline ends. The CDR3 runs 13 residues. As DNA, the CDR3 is TGTGCCAGCAGCCCACAGAACTCCTACGAGCAGTACTTC. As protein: CASSPQNSYEQYF.

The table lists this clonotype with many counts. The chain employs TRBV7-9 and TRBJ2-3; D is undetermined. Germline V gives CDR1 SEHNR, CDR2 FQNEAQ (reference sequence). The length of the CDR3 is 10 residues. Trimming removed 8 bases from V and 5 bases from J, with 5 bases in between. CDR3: CASRGDTQYF. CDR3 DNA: TGTGCCAGCCGAGGAGATACGCAGTATTTT.

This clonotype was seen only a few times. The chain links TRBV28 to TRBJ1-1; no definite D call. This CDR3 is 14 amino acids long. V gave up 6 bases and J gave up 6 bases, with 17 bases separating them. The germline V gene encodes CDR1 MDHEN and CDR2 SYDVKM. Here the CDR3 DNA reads TGTGCCAGCAGCCCTCCATCCTCAACAGCTGAAGCTTTCTTT. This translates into CASSPPSSTAEAFF. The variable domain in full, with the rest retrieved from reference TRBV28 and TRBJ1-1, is DVKVTQSSRYLVKRTGEKVFLECVQDMDHENMFWYRQDPGLGLRLIYFSYDVKMKEKGDIPEGYSVSREKKERFSLILESASTNQTSMYLCASSPPSSTAEAFFGQGTRLTVV.

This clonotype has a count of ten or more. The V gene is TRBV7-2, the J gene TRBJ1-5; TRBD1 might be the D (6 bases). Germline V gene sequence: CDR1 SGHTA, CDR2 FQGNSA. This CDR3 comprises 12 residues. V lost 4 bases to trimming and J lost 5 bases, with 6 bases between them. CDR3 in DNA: TGTGCCAGCAGCTACAGGGATCAGCCCCAGCATTTT. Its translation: CASSYRDQPQHF.

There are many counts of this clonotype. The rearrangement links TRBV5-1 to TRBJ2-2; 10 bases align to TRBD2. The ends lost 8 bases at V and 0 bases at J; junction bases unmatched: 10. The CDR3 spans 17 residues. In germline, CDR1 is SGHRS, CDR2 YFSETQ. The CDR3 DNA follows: TGCGCCAGGAGACACCTAGCGGGGGACACGAACACCGGGGAGCTGTTTTTT. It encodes CARRHLAGDTNTGELFF.

The CDR3 sequence: CSVELLNEQFF. CDR3 in DNA: TGCAGCGTTGAGTTGTTGAATGAGCAGTTCTTC. This chain links TRBV29-1 with TRBJ2-1; D is ambiguous. This CDR3 is 11 amino acids long. In germline, CDR1 is SQVTM, CDR2 ANQGSEA. V dropped 3 bases and J dropped 7 bases, with 7 bases sitting between them.

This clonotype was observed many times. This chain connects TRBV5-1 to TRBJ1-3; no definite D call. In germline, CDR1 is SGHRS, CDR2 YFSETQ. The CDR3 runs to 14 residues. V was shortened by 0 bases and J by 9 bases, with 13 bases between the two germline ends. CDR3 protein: CASSLDTFLGTIYF. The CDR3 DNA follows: TGCGCCAGCAGCTTGGACACCTTCTTGGGCACCATATATTTT.

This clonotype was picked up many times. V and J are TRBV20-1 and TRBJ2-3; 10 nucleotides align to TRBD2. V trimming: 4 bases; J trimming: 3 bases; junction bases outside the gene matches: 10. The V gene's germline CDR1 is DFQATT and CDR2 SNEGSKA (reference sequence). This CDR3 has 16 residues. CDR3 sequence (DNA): TGCAGTGCTAAACCCCCCGGACTAGCGGTGACAGATACGCAGTATTTT. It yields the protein CSAKPPGLAVTDTQYF.

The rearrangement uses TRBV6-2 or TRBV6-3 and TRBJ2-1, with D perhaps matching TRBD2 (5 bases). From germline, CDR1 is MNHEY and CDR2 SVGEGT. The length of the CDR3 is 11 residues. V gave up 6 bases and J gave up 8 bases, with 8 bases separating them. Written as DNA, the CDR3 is TGTGCCAGCAGCAGAGGGCATGAGCAGTTCTTC. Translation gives CASSRGHEQFF.

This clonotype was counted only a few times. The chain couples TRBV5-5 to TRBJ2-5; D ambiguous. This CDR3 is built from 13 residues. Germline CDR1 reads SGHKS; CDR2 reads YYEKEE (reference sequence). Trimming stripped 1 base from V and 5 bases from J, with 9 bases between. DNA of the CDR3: TGTGCCAGCAGCTTGAGACTGATCGAGACCCAGTACTTC. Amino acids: CASSLRLIETQYF.

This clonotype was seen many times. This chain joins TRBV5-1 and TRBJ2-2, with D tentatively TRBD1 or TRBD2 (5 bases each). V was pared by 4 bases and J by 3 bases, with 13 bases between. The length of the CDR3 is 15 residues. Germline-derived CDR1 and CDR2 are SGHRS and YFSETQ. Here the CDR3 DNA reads TGCGCCAGCAGCCTGACCGGGACCTACACCGGGGAGCTGTTTTTT. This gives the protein CASSLTGTYTGELFF.

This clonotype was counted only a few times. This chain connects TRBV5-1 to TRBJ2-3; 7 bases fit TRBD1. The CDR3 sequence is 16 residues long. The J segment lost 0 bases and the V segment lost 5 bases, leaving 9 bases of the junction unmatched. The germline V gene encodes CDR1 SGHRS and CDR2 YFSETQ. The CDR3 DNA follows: TGCGCCAGCAGGGCAACAGGGGTCAGAAGCACAGATACGCAGTATTTT. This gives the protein CASRATGVRSTDTQYF.